A single T cell receptor beta chain is shown here with its context. Its antigen is currently unknown. This sample is drawn from a study of cytomegalovirus exposure and HLA in healthy donors. Study-level results: Common viral pathogens were later found to be apparently linked to several of the most significant clusters. Earlier analysis looked at TCR beta V segments, and most were productive about 87% or about 30% of the time.

The PCR employed 60 Vbeta primers together with 13 Jbeta primers. Libraries were prepared by immunoSEQ multiplex PCR; TCRdb keeps only in-frame clonotypes and omits some of them. This repertoire includes 40,000 to 50,000 clones. Sequenced: PBMCs. This sequence originates from a woman aged 35 to 49 in good health and CMV-seronegative.

The CDR3: CASSYSQTSGSYEQYF. The CDR3 DNA reads as TGTGCCAGCAGTTACTCCCAGACTAGCGGCTCCTACGAGCAGTACTTC. J is TRBJ2-7 and V is TRBV6-5, with 9 nucleotides matching TRBD2. Germline trimming cut 0 bases from V and 0 bases from J; bases unmatched to any gene: 3. Germline CDR1 and CDR2: MNHEY and SVGAGI. This CDR3 spans 16 amino acids.